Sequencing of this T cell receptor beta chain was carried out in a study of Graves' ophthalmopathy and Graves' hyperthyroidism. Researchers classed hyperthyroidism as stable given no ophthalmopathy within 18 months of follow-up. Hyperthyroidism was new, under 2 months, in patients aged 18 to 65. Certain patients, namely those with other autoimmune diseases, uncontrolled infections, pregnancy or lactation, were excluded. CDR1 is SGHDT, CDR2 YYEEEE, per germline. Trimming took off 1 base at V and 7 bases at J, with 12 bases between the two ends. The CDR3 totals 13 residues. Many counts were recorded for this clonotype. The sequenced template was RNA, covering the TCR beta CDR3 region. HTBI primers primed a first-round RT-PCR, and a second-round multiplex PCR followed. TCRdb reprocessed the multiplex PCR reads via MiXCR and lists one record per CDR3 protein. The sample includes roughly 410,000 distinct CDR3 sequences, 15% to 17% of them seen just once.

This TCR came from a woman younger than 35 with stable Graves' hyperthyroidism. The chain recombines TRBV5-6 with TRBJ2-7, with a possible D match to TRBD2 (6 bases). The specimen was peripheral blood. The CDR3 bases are TGTGCCAGCAGCTTGACTAGCCCTGGGGAGCAGTACTTC. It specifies CASSLTSPGEQYF.